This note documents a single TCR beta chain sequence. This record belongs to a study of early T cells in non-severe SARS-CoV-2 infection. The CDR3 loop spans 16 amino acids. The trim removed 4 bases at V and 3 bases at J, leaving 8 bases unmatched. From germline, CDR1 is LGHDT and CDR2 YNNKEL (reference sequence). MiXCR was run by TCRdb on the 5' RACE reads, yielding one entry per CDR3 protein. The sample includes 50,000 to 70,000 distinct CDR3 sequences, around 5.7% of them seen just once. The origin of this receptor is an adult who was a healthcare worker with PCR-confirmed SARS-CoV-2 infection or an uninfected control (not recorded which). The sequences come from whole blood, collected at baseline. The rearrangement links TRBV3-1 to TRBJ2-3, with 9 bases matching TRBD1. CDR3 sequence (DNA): TGTGCCAGCAGCCCCCGGGACAGGGTTCTGACAGATACGCAGTATTTT. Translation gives CASSPRDRVLTDTQYF.